The 29 T cell receptor beta chains below come from one sample, sequenced in a study of blood T cell repertoires in COVID-19. Assay used: immunoSEQ multiplex PCR; TCRdb lists only in-frame clones, some missing. The profile shows under 250,000 clones, more than 75% of them singletons. What was sequenced was peripheral blood. Receptors were obtained from a woman aged 55-70 years who had recovered from COVID-19.

This chain uses TRBV5-1 with TRBJ2-7, with TRBD1 identical over 12 bases. The length of the CDR3 is 15 residues. V gave up 1 base and J gave up 7 bases; unmatched junction bases: 6. Germline values: CDR1 SGHRS, CDR2 YFSETQ. The CDR3: CASSLMGQGAGEQYF. For the CDR3, the DNA is TGCGCCAGCAGCTTGATGGGACAGGGGGCGGGTGAGCAGTACTTC.

As DNA, the CDR3 is TGTGCCAGCAGCCCCTTTCGGGGGGGCAGTGAGCAGTTCTTC. It translates to CASSPFRGGSEQFF. The chain employs TRBV7-8 and TRBJ2-1, with 8 bases identical to TRBD2. The trim removed 5 bases at V and 9 bases at J, leaving 9 bases unmatched. CDR1 is SGHVS and CDR2 is FQNEAQ in the germline V gene. This CDR3 is 14 amino acids long.

The chain has TRBV19 and TRBJ1-5; D is ambiguous. CDR3 length equals 17 residues. From germline, CDR1 is LNHDA and CDR2 SQIVND (reference sequence). V was trimmed by 1 base and J by 1 base, leaving 14 bases between them. The CDR3 DNA follows: TGTGCCAGTAGTATAGGCCCGAGGGTGGGAAGCAATCAGCCCCAGCATTTT. The encoded protein is CASSIGPRVGSNQPQHF.

This clone has more than one count but fewer than ten. This rearrangement joins TRBV7-9 to TRBJ1-4; possibly TRBD1 for D (6 bases). Germline loops: CDR1 SEHNR, CDR2 FQNEAQ (reference sequence). The CDR3 sequence is 12 residues long. CDR3 sequence reads: CVTGSANEKLFF. CDR3 DNA: TGTGTCACAGGGTCGGCTAATGAAAAACTGTTTTTT.

The gene calls are TRBV29-1 and TRBJ2-1; 9 bases align to TRBD1. This CDR3 is 13 amino acids long. CDR1 is SQVTM and CDR2 is ANQGSEA in the germline V gene. V shed 7 bases, J shed 3 bases, and the junction held 4 bases outside the gene matches. This chain's CDR3 is CSGETGGYNEQFF. For the CDR3, the DNA is TGCAGCGGTGAGACAGGGGGCTACAATGAGCAGTTCTTC.

The chain is built from TRBV20-1 and TRBJ2-5, with D hard to call. Between the trimmed V and J ends, which lost 3 bases and 2 bases, there was a span of 13 bases. The CDR3 is 14 residues long. Germline-derived CDR1 and CDR2 are DFQATT and SNEGSKA (reference sequence). CDR3 DNA sequence: TGCAGTGCTAGTGGAGTTATGTGGCAAGAGACCCAGTACTTC. Residues: CSASGVMWQETQYF.

V gene TRBV9 combines with J gene TRBJ2-5; TRBD2 agrees at 7 bases. The CDR3 has 13 amino acids. Trimming at V came to 2 bases and at J to 5 bases, leaving 3 bases not matched to a gene. Looked up from germline, CDR1 is SGDLS and CDR2 is YYNGEE. The DNA for the CDR3 is TGTGCCAGCAGCGTGGGACTAAAGGAGACCCAGTACTTC. Its translation: CASSVGLKETQYF.

V and J are TRBV9 and TRBJ2-3, with 10 bases identical to TRBD2. The J segment lost 2 bases and the V segment lost 0 bases, leaving 6 bases of the junction unmatched. CDR1 is SGDLS and CDR2 is YYNGEE in the germline V gene. This CDR3 spans 17 amino acids. The chain's CDR3 is CASSVDASGGLTDTQYF. CDR3 bases: TGTGCCAGCAGCGTAGATGCTAGCGGGGGCCTCACAGATACGCAGTATTTT.

As DNA, the CDR3 is TGTGCCAGCAGCGTAGTGGGGACACCCTACAATGAGCAGTTCTTC. It codes for CASSVVGTPYNEQFF. This rearrangement joins TRBV9 to TRBJ2-1; TRBD1 might be the D (6 bases). This CDR3 is built from 15 residues. Germline assignment: CDR1 SGDLS and CDR2 YYNGEE. The germline V and J ends were trimmed by 0 bases and 2 bases, with 9 bases remaining between them.

CDR3: CATVAGYSTDTQYF. The CDR3 DNA sequence: TGTGCCACCGTAGCGGGCTACAGCACAGATACGCAGTATTTT. The rearrangement uses TRBV10-3 and TRBJ2-3; 7 nucleotides agree with TRBD2. The germline CDR1 and CDR2 sequences are ENHRY and SYGVKD. CDR3 length: 14 residues. V lost 10 bases and J lost 0; bases outside the gene matches: 7.

This chain uses TRBV5-5 with TRBJ2-1, with D hard to call. This CDR3 is built from 11 residues. V gave up 4 bases and J gave up 8 bases, with 7 bases separating them. Per germline, CDR1 SGHKS and CDR2 YYEKEE (reference sequence). CDR3 sequence: CASSAVYEQFF. CDR3 nucleotide sequence: TGTGCCAGCAGCGCGGTGTATGAGCAGTTCTTC.

The chain carries TRBV5-5 and TRBJ1-3, with D possibly TRBD1 on 6 matching bases. The CDR3 has 15 residues. V shed 4 bases and J shed 0 bases, with 11 bases lying between them. Germline V lookup: CDR1 SGHKS, CDR2 YYEKEE (reference sequence). The CDR3 region has the DNA TGTGCCAGCAGCCGAACAGGGACCTCTGGAAACACCATATATTTT. Amino acid sequence: CASSRTGTSGNTIYF. The full variable domain, with the rest looked up from reference TRBV5-5 and TRBJ1-3, is DAGVTQSPTHLIKTRGQQVTLRCSPISGHKSVSWYQQVLGQGPQFIFQYYEKEERGRGNFPDRFSARQFPNYSSELNVNALLLGDSALYLCASSRTGTSGNTIYFGEGSWLTVV.

The J gene is TRBJ2-7, the V gene TRBV7-2; 9 bases map to TRBD1. V lost 4 bases to trimming and J lost 5 bases; unmatched junction nucleotides: 3. CDR1 is SGHTA, CDR2 FQGNSA, per germline. The CDR3 totals 13 residues. For the CDR3, the DNA is TGTGCCAGCAGCTCCGGGACAGGGAACGAGCAGTACTTC. Its translation is CASSSGTGNEQYF.

The chain links TRBV7-2 to TRBJ2-5; D unclear. From germline, CDR1 is SGHTA and CDR2 FQGNSA. V lost 2 bases and J 5 bases, leaving 9 bases between the germline ends. The CDR3 spans 13 residues. CDR3 residues: CASSLSGWETQYF. CDR3 nucleotides: TGTGCCAGCAGCTTATCAGGATGGGAGACCCAGTACTTC.

As DNA, the CDR3 is TGTGCCATCAGAATGGCCGGGACAGGGGACGAGCAGTACTTC. This encodes CAIRMAGTGDEQYF. The chain combines TRBV10-3 with TRBJ2-7, with TRBD1 identical over 10 bases. The junction had 7 bases not matched to a gene; V was cut back by 6 bases and J by 5 bases. CDR3 length: 14 residues. Germline V gives CDR1 ENHRY, CDR2 SYGVKD.

The rearrangement links TRBV6-5 to TRBJ2-1; tentative D call: TRBD1 (6 bases). The CDR3 sequence is 13 residues long. The germline V gene encodes CDR1 MNHEY and CDR2 SVGAGI. The V gene lost 10 bases and the J gene lost 6 bases, with 16 bases spanning the gap. The CDR3 reads CAIDRSRINEQFF. As DNA, the CDR3 is TGTGCCATTGACAGGAGTAGGATCAATGAGCAGTTCTTC.

The chain carries TRBV7-3 and TRBJ2-1; a possible D gene is TRBD2 (5 bases). Germline values: CDR1 SGHTA, CDR2 FQGTGA. V lost 6 bases and J lost 0, with 15 bases in between. CDR3 size: 16 residues. This CDR3 reads CASSFNLASSYNEQFF. The CDR3 coding sequence is TGTGCCAGCAGTTTTAACCTAGCAAGCTCCTACAATGAGCAGTTCTTC.

As concerns this clone: The DNA is left out, because the CDR3 cannot be placed on it with certainty; the CDR3 is given as TCRdb lists it. The chain is built from TRBV6-5 and TRBJ1-5; the table's D gene call, TRBD1, was not cross checked with the DNA. Per germline, CDR1 MNHEY and CDR2 SVGAGI. The CDR3 is made up of 14 amino acids, end residues included. CDR3 residues: CASILGQGNQPQHF.

The chain has TRBV27 and TRBJ2-7; 8 bases match TRBD1. This CDR3 is built from 14 residues. The V segment lost 3 bases and the J segment 2 bases; nucleotides outside the gene matches: 3. The germline CDR1 and CDR2 sequences are MNHEY and SMNVEV (reference sequence). The CDR3 protein is CASSLGQVAYEQYF. CDR3 DNA sequence: TGTGCCAGCAGTTTGGGACAGGTTGCCTACGAGCAGTACTTC.

Here the CDR3 DNA reads TGTGCCAGCAGTTTGACTAGCGGGGGATCGAACATTCAGTACTTC. This codes for CASSLTSGGSNIQYF. The chain recombines TRBV28 with TRBJ2-4; 12 bases fit TRBD2. Germline CDR1 MDHEN, CDR2 SYDVKM. The CDR3 consists of 15 residues. Losses at the gene ends were 3 bases for V and 7 bases for J; bases not matched to a gene: 4.

The CDR3 nucleotides are TGTGCCAGCAGCCAAGTCGGAGGCGGATACAATGAGCAGTTCTTC. Translating gives CASSQVGGGYNEQFF. V and J are TRBV3-1 (or the pseudogene TRBV3-2) and TRBJ2-1; the D gene is possibly TRBD2 (5 bases). Germline V gives CDR1 LGHDT, CDR2 YNNKEL (reference sequence). This CDR3 is 15 amino acids long. Trimming took 1 base from V and 4 from J, leaving 11 bases between them.

The chain employs TRBV15 and TRBJ2-3; possible D gene TRBD2, 5 bases. With 0 bases removed from V and 6 bases from J, the gap between germline ends came to 10 bases. The CDR3 extends over 14 amino acids. The germline CDR1 and CDR2 sequences are LNHNV and YYDKDF (reference sequence). CDR3: CATSRDGLSDTQYF. CDR3 sequence (DNA): TGTGCCACCAGCAGAGACGGACTGTCGGATACGCAGTATTTT.

The V and J genes are TRBV2 and TRBJ2-7, with 7 bases aligning to TRBD1. The J segment lost 4 bases and the V segment lost 3 bases, leaving 6 bases of the junction unmatched. The CDR3 has 14 amino acids. Germline assignment: CDR1 SNHLY and CDR2 FYNNEI. CDR3 sequence reads: CASSDQGGGYEQYF. In DNA form, the CDR3 reads TGTGCCAGCAGTGACCAAGGGGGCGGGTACGAGCAGTACTTC.

This clone was observed once. The V and J genes are TRBV28 and TRBJ1-2, with D unresolved. Trimming stripped 3 bases from V and 6 bases from J, with 11 bases between. The CDR3 loop spans 13 amino acids. Germline CDR1 MDHEN, CDR2 SYDVKM. CDR3 nucleotides: TGTGCCAGCAGTTTTCCATCTAGCCATGGCTACACCTTC. This sequence encodes CASSFPSSHGYTF.

The rearrangement uses TRBV28 and TRBJ2-3; 7 bases map to TRBD2. This CDR3 spans 15 amino acids. In germline, CDR1 is MDHEN, CDR2 SYDVKM. The V gene end was trimmed by 6 bases and the J gene end by 1 base; junction bases not matched to a gene: 7. The DNA of the CDR3 is TGTGCCAGCAGGGACGGGGGGAGGGGCACAGATACGCAGTATTTT. Translation gives CASRDGGRGTDTQYF.

The chain recombines TRBV5-4 with TRBJ1-4; D is ambiguous. CDR1 is SGHNT and CDR2 is YYREEE in the germline V gene (reference sequence). Trimming left V 2 bases short and J 6 bases short, with 5 bases between. CDR3 length: 12 residues. CDR3 loop: CASSFFDEKLFF. The CDR3, as DNA: TGTGCCAGCAGCTTCTTCGATGAAAAACTGTTTTTT.

This chain connects TRBV3-1 (or the pseudogene TRBV3-2) to TRBJ2-1; 7 bases agree with TRBD2. V trimming: 0 bases; J trimming: 4 bases; junction bases outside the gene matches: 12. Germline-derived CDR1 and CDR2 are LGHDT and YNNKEL (reference sequence). This CDR3 has 18 residues. CDR3 nucleotide sequence: TGTGCCAGCAGCCAAGAACCCCCCGGAGCGGGGTTTTACAATGAGCAGTTCTTC. It translates to CASSQEPPGAGFYNEQFF.

The rearrangement joins TRBV29-1 to TRBJ2-5; 13 bases match TRBD2. Per germline, CDR1 SQVTM and CDR2 ANQGSEA. The CDR3 has 12 residues. The ends lost 7 bases at V and 7 bases at J; junction bases unmatched: 3. CDR3 sequence (DNA): TGCAGCGCCAGACTAGCGGGGGGGACCCAGTACTTC. Translation gives CSARLAGGTQYF.

J is TRBJ1-6 and V is TRBV27; D gene uncertain. Germline V CDR1 and CDR2: MNHEY, SMNVEV (reference sequence). V lost 2 bases and J lost 2, with 7 bases in between. The CDR3 sequence is 15 residues long. The CDR3 DNA follows: TGTGCCAGCAGTTTAACGCAGACCTATAATTCACCCCTCCACTTT. It translates to CASSLTQTYNSPLHF.